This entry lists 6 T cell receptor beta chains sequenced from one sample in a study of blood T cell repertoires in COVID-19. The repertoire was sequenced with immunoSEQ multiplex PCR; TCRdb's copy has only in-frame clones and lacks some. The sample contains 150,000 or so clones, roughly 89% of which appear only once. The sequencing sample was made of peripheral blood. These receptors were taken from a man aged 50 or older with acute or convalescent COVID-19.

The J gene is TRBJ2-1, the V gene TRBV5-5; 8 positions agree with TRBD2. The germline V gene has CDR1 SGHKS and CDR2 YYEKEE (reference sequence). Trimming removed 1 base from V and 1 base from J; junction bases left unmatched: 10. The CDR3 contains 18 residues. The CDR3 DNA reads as TGTGCCAGCAGCTTGTGGTCCGGGACTAGTGTATCCTACAATGAGCAGTTCTTC. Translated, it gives CASSLWSGTSVSYNEQFF.

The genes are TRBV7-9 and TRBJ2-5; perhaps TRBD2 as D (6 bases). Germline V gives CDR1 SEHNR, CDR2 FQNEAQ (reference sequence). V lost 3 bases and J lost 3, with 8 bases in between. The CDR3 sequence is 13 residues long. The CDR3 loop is CASSLGGEETQYF. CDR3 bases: TGTGCCAGCAGCTTGGGGGGAGAAGAGACCCAGTACTTC.

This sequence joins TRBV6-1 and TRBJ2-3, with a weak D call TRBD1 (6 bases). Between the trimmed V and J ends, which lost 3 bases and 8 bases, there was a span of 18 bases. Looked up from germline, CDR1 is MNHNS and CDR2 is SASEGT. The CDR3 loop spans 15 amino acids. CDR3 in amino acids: CASSEGAGGGITQYF. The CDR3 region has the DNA TGTGCCAGCAGTGAGGGGGCAGGAGGTGGAATTACGCAGTATTTT.

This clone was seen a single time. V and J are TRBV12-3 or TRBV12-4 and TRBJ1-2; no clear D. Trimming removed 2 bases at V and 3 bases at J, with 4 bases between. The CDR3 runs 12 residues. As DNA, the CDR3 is TGTGCCAGCAGTTTAAGAGACTATGGCTACACCTTC. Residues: CASSLRDYGYTF.

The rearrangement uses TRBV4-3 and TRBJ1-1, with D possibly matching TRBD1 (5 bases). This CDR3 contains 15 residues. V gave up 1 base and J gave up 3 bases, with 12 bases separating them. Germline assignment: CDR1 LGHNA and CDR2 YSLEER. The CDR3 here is CASSQGGRVYTEAFF. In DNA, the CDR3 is TGCGCCAGCAGCCAAGGGGGCAGGGTTTACACTGAAGCTTTCTTT.

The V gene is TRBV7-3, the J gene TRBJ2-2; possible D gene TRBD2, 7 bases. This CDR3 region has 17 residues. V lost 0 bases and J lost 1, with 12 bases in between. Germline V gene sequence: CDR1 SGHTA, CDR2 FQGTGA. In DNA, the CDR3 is TGTGCCAGCAGCTTAACCTCGGGGGGCCGGAACACCGGGGAGCTGTTTTTT. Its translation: CASSLTSGGRNTGELFF.